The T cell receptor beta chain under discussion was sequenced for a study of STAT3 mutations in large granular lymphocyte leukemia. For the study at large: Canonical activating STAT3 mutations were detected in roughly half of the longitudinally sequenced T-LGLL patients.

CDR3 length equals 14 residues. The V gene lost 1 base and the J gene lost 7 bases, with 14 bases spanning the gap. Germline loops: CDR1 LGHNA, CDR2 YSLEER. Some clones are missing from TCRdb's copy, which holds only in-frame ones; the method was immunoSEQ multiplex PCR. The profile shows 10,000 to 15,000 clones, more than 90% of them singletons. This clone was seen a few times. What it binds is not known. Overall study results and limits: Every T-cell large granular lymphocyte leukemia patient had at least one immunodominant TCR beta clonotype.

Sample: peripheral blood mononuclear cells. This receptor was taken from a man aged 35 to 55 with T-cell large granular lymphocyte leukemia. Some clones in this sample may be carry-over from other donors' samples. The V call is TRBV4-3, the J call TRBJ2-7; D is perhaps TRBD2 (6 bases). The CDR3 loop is CASSQVFPGGEQYF. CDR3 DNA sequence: TGCGCCAGCAGCCAAGTCTTCCCCGGGGGAGAGCAGTACTTC.